What follows is one T cell receptor (beta chain) and its context. Its target is unknown. Trimming left V 7 bases short and J 1 base short, with 10 bases between. The germline V gene encodes CDR1 SQVTM and CDR2 ANQGSEA. The CDR3 contains 12 residues. Assay used: immunoSEQ multiplex PCR; TCRdb lists only in-frame clones, some missing. The table lists about 200,000 clones, approximately 82% of them singletons. Separation from the roughly 690-subject first cohort characterized the roughly 130-subject validation cohort, to which the donors belonged. These data belong to a study of cytomegalovirus exposure and HLA in healthy donors. Regarding the study as a whole: Most TCR sequences showed up rarely, but some public TCRs showed up in many donors.

This clonotype originated in a woman aged 18-29 years in good health and CMV-seronegative. This chain joins TRBV29-1 and TRBJ1-1; D call uncertain. The sample taken for sequencing was PBMCs. The CDR3 DNA sequence: TGCAGCGCCAGAAGAGGGAACACTGAAGCTTTCTTT. Encoded protein: CSARRGNTEAFF.